This TCR beta chain was documented in a study of T cell repertoires in cytomegalovirus infection. Study-wide context: Selection of CMV epitopes for the study included recently identified HLA-C-restricted and well-studied HLA-B-restricted ones. Through public TCR beta signatures, both CMV infection and matching HLA type were indicated. The study, taken as a whole, reports: Ex vivo responses were dominated by HLA-C-restricted CMV-specific TCR beta clonotypes. Cumulated frequencies of public TCR beta families served to identify carriers of CMV plus the relevant HLA.

CDR3 length equals 15 residues. Deletions cut 1 base from V and 2 bases from J, with 6 bases between. Germline CDR1 is SGHAT and CDR2 is FQDESV (reference sequence). TCRdb analysed the reads with MiXCR anew, one entry per CDR3 protein. The table has approximately 100,000 distinct CDR3 sequences, roughly 30% seen once. In the case of this clonotype: Its antigen is unidentified.

The sequences come from CD8+ T cells from cultured PBMCs, collected from culture after CMV antigen stimulation. The rearrangement links TRBV11-1 to TRBJ2-6; D gene ambiguous. The TCR sequence derives from a human donor in good health (CMV status not recorded). Some clones in this sample may be carry-over from other donors' samples. This chain's CDR3 is CASSLDGTGANVLTF. The CDR3 region has the DNA TGTGCCAGCAGCTTAGATGGGACTGGGGCCAACGTCCTGACTTTC.